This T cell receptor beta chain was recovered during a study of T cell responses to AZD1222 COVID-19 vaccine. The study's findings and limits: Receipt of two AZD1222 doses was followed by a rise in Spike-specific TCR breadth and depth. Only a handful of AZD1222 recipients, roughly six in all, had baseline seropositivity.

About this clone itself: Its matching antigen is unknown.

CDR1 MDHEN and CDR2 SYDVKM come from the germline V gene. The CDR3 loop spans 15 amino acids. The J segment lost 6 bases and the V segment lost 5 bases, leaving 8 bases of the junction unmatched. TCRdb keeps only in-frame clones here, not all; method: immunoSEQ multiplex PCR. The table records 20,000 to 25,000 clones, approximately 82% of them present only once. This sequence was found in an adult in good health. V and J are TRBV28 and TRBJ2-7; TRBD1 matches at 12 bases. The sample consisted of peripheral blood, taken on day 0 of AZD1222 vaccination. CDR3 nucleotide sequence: TGTGCCAGCAGTCCGCCGGGACAGGGGGCTGGCGAGCAGTACTTC. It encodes CASSPPGQGAGEQYF.